What follows is one T cell receptor beta chain and its context. Its target antigen remains unknown. Base qualities are not provided; no much larger clone lies one nucleotide away. This entry comes from a study of T cell responses to AZD1222 COVID-19 vaccine (dated by TCRdb to the early 2020s). Looking at the study overall: Because spike-specific TCR depth and breadth did not differ between the two schedules, AZD1222 recipients who got a second dose at roughly 4 weeks were pooled with those who got a second dose at roughly 12 weeks. A total of under 250 trial participants underwent TCR sequencing, of whom about 210 had received two doses of AZD1222 and some 25 had received two doses of the MenACWY control vaccine. Trial participants were enrolled by age into 18-55, 56-69 and 70-plus year subgroups, with about 150, 27 and 61 TCR-sequenced participants respectively.

Explained via the paper, the time point label denotes: baseline before first vaccination. Vaccinee samples came from UK trials COV001 and COV002, including a single-blind randomized controlled phase 2/3 trial of AZD1222 (ChAdOx1 nCoV-19) in healthy adults. Trial participant PBMC samples were collected at day 0 and day 28 after the second dose for TCRbeta chain sequencing. The germline V gene (reference sequence) supplies CDR1 LNHDA and CDR2 SQIVND. The CDR3 has 20 amino acids, counting the end cysteine and phenylalanine. Of the read, only the CDR3 DNA is kept; its 60 bases are in frame from base 1. V is cut back by 3 bases and J by 4 bases, with 16 bases in the junction unmatched. The CDR3 regions of human TCRbeta chains were analyzed by immunosequencing. In the source study's methods: Repertoire TCRs were checked for matches against a reference library of SARS-CoV-2-specific TCRs that had been generated using the MIRA antigen-specificity platform. Breadth meant the fraction of unique TCRs that were SARS-CoV-2-associated, whereas depth meant the fraction of total T cells that were SARS-CoV-2-associated. Using the MIRA data, each spike-specific TCR was assigned both to the spike region to which the TCR was reactive and to a CD4 or CD8 class. Log10-transformed breadth and depth values were compared by one-way ANOVA with Sidak's multiple comparisons tests. Not all clones reach the TCRdb copy of this immuneACCESS table, which keeps in-frame sequences only. Checked studies attribute under half of the gap to unresolved V genes and leave the rest unexplained. V, J and clone size reflect that table, while D and trimming were determined from the DNA. In this sample the table shows approximately 140,000 clones, roughly 90% of which occur a single time. The top ten constitute 1.1% to 1.5% of the sample.

Paper-wide results and their limitations: The whole spike protein was spanned by vaccine-associated CD4 TCRs, and dominant responses were seen in regions 160-218 and 743-854. After two AZD1222 doses, spike-specific TCR breadth and depth were significantly higher than at day 0 and than in MenACWY recipients. Participants were mostly white British and included more females than males, and it was suggested by the authors that clonal diversity may have been underestimated. Conclusions about previously exposed vaccinees were limited because only five to seven AZD1222 recipients were SARS-CoV-2 seropositive at baseline. Because no day 14 peak-response samples were available, repertoires were characterized only after the peak T cell response. Epitopes outside the regions mutated in the B.1.351 and B.1.1.7 variants were reportedly recognized by nearly half of the unique spike-specific TCRs. In the small 56-69-year group, the increase in depth fell short of significance, most likely because of low power.

The sequences come from peripheral blood, collected on day 0 of AZD1222 vaccination. The chain uses TRBV19 and TRBJ2-3, and 13 bases in between align with TRBD2. This TCR was recovered from an adult in good health. The CDR3: CASSISLWTSGSGLSDTQYF. Read as DNA, the sequence is TGTGCCAGTAGTATTTCCCTATGGACTAGCGGGAGTGGGCTATCAGATACGCAGTATTTT.